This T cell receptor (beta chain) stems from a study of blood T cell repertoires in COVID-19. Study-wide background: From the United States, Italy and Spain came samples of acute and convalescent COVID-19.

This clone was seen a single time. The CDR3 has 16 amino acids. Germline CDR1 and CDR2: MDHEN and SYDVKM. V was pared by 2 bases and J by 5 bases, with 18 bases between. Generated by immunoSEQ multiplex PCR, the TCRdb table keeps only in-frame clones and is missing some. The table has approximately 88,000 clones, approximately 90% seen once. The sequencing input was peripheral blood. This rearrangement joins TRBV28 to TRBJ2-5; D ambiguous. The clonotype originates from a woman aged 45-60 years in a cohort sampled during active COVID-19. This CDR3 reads CASSLPYSEPRETQYF. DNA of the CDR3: TGTGCCAGCAGTTTACCCTATTCCGAGCCGAGGGAGACCCAGTACTTC.